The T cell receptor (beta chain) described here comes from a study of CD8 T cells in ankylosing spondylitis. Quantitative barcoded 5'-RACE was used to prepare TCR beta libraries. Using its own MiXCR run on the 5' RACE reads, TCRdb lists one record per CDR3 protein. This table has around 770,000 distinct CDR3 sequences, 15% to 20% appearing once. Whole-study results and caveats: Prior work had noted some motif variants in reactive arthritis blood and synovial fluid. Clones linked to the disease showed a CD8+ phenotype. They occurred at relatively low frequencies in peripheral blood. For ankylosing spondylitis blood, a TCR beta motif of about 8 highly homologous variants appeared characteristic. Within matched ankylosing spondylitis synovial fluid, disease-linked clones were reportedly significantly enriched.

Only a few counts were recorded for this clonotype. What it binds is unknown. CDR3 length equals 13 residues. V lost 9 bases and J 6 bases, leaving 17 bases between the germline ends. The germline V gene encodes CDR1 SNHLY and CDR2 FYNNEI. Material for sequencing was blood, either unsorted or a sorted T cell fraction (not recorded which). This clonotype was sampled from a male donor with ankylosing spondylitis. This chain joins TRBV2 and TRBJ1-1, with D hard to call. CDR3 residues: CARKPIPIPEAFF. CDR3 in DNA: TGTGCCAGAAAGCCGATCCCAATTCCTGAAGCTTTCTTT.